These T cell receptor beta chains were read from a single sample in a study of technical replicates of blood from several donors. TCRdb keeps only in-frame clones here, not all; method: immunoSEQ multiplex PCR. The table shows 70,000 to 95,000 clones, with about nine tenths occurring only once. The sample consisted of T cells isolated from PBMCs. The source of these receptors is a human donor in good health. Some clones in this sample may be carry-over from other donors' samples. CDR3s include the opening cysteine and the closing phenylalanine or tryptophan. D genes are given only for firm matches. Only some rows state a clone size, as once, few, many or a class for expanded clones.

v_gene: TRBV5-1
j_gene: TRBJ2-1
d_gene: TRBD2
len: 13
abundance: .
CDR3nt: TGCGCCAGCAGCGCGGGAGGGCACAATGAGCAGTTCTTC
CDR3aa: CASSAGGHNEQFF

v_gene: TRBV11-2
j_gene: TRBJ2-3
d_gene: .
len: 16
abundance: once
CDR3nt: TGTGCCAGCAGCTACTGGAAGCAGGGAGGAACAGATACGCAGTATTTT
CDR3aa: CASSYWKQGGTDTQYF

v_gene: TRBV19
j_gene: TRBJ1-2
d_gene: .
len: 11
abundance: .
CDR3nt: TGTGCCAGTACCCCGGGCTATGGCTACACCTTC
CDR3aa: CASTPGYGYTF

v_gene: TRBV19
j_gene: TRBJ2-1
d_gene: TRBD2
len: 16
abundance: .
CDR3nt: TGTGCCAGTAGCGACCCGGGACTAGCGGCCAGCGATGAGCAGTTCTTC
CDR3aa: CASSDPGLAASDEQFF

v_gene: TRBV5-6
j_gene: TRBJ2-7
d_gene: TRBD1
len: 15
abundance: .
CDR3nt: TGTGCCAGCAGCTTCCCCGGGACAGGGACCTACGAGCAGTACTTC
CDR3aa: CASSFPGTGTYEQYF

v_gene: TRBV28
j_gene: TRBJ2-7
d_gene: .
len: 14
abundance: .
CDR3nt: TGTGCCAGCAGTGAACAGGGAAAGTTGTACGAGCAGTACTTC
CDR3aa: CASSEQGKLYEQYF

v_gene: TRBV6-5
j_gene: TRBJ1-2
d_gene: .
len: 15
abundance: .
CDR3nt: TGTGCCAGCAGTTACCTTAGGGGGAGGGGGGGTGGCTACACCTTC
CDR3aa: CASSYLRGRGGGYTF

v_gene: TRBV15
j_gene: TRBJ2-5
d_gene: TRBD1
len: 13
abundance: .
CDR3nt: TGTGCCACCAGCCCCGGGACAGAAGAGACCCAGTACTTC
CDR3aa: CATSPGTEETQYF

v_gene: TRBV2
j_gene: TRBJ2-1
d_gene: TRBD2
len: 13
abundance: .
CDR3nt: TGTGCCAGCAGTGCGACTAGCGGGAGGGAGCAGTTCTTC
CDR3aa: CASSATSGREQFF

v_gene: TRBV7-2
j_gene: TRBJ2-1
d_gene: .
len: 15
abundance: .
CDR3nt: TGTGCCAGCAGCTTAGATTTTGCGGGCTACAATGAGCAGTTCTTC
CDR3aa: CASSLDFAGYNEQFF

v_gene: TRBV18
j_gene: TRBJ1-4
d_gene: TRBD1
len: 16
abundance: .
CDR3nt: TGTGCCAGCTCACCAGGGACAGGGAAAGGGAACGAAAAACTGTTTTTT
CDR3aa: CASSPGTGKGNEKLFF

v_gene: TRBV10-3
j_gene: TRBJ1-5
d_gene: TRBD1
len: 14
abundance: .
CDR3nt: TGTGCCACCAACGGACAGGGAGAGGATCAGCCCCAGCATTTT
CDR3aa: CATNGQGEDQPQHF

v_gene: TRBV19
j_gene: TRBJ2-7
d_gene: TRBD1
len: 14
abundance: .
CDR3nt: TGTGCCAGTAGCGGGTTGGGACAGCCCTACGAGCAGTACTTC
CDR3aa: CASSGLGQPYEQYF

v_gene: TRBV19
j_gene: TRBJ2-2
d_gene: .
len: 13
abundance: .
CDR3nt: TGTGCCAGTAGTATATCTCCGACCGGGGAGCTGTTTTTT
CDR3aa: CASSISPTGELFF

v_gene: TRBV29-1
j_gene: TRBJ2-1
d_gene: TRBD2
len: 18
abundance: .
CDR3nt: TGCAGCGTTGAAGATATAGCGGGAGAAGGTAACACCTACAATGAGCAGTTCTTC
CDR3aa: CSVEDIAGEGNTYNEQFF

v_gene: TRBV5-1
j_gene: TRBJ2-2
d_gene: TRBD2
len: 15
abundance: .
CDR3nt: TGCGCCAGCAGCTTGGTTCCTAGCGGTACCGGGGAGCTGTTTTTT
CDR3aa: CASSLVPSGTGELFF

v_gene: TRBV30
j_gene: TRBJ1-6
d_gene: .
len: 14
abundance: .
CDR3nt: TGTGCCTGGAGTAGAGCACTAAATAATTCACCCCTCCACTTT
CDR3aa: CAWSRALNNSPLHF

v_gene: TRBV14
j_gene: TRBJ1-2
d_gene: .
len: 15
abundance: .
CDR3nt: TGTGCCAGCAGCCAAGAATTGGAGGATAACTATGGCTACACCTTC
CDR3aa: CASSQELEDNYGYTF

v_gene: TRBV13
j_gene: TRBJ2-5
d_gene: .
len: 15
abundance: .
CDR3nt: TGTGCCAGCAGCTTAGTGACAGCCTCAGGGGAGACCCAGTACTTC
CDR3aa: CASSLVTASGETQYF

v_gene: TRBV28
j_gene: TRBJ2-7
d_gene: .
len: 15
abundance: .
CDR3nt: TGTGCCAGCAGTTTATCTTGGCAGGGAGGACACGAGCAGTACTTC
CDR3aa: CASSLSWQGGHEQYF

v_gene: TRBV29-1
j_gene: TRBJ1-4
d_gene: .
len: 15
abundance: .
CDR3nt: TGCAGCGTTGAAGGTTCTGAGGGTATGGAGGAAAAACTGTTTTTT
CDR3aa: CSVEGSEGMEEKLFF

v_gene: TRBV6-5
j_gene: TRBJ2-2
d_gene: .
len: 15
abundance: .
CDR3nt: TGTGCCAGCAGTTACCGGCTAGCGAGTACCGGGGAGCTGTTTTTT
CDR3aa: CASSYRLASTGELFF

v_gene: TRBV6-5
j_gene: TRBJ2-2
d_gene: TRBD1
len: 15
abundance: .
CDR3nt: TGTGCCAGCAGTTACGCCAGGGGGTTCACCGGGGAGCTGTTTTTT
CDR3aa: CASSYARGFTGELFF

v_gene: TRBV10-1
j_gene: TRBJ2-3
d_gene: .
len: 14
abundance: .
CDR3nt: TGCGCCAGCAGTCCCAACCCCTACGCAGATACGCAGTATTTT
CDR3aa: CASSPNPYADTQYF

v_gene: TRBV19
j_gene: TRBJ2-7
d_gene: .
len: 13
abundance: once
CDR3nt: TGTGCCAGTAGTATAGATCTGAGCGGCGAGCAGTACTTC
CDR3aa: CASSIDLSGEQYF

v_gene: TRBV6-5
j_gene: TRBJ2-7
d_gene: .
len: 16
abundance: .
CDR3nt: TGTGCCAGCAGTTACTCAGGGCTAGCTCTCTCCGGCGAGCAGTACTTC
CDR3aa: CASSYSGLALSGEQYF

v_gene: TRBV27
j_gene: TRBJ2-2
d_gene: TRBD1
len: 16
abundance: .
CDR3nt: TGTGCCAGCAGCCGGGGGACAGGGGCCAACACCGGGGAGCTGTTTTTT
CDR3aa: CASSRGTGANTGELFF

v_gene: TRBV25-1
j_gene: TRBJ1-4
d_gene: TRBD1
len: 15
abundance: .
CDR3nt: TGTGCCAGCAGTGAACACGGGACAGGGGATGAAAAACTGTTTTTT
CDR3aa: CASSEHGTGDEKLFF

v_gene: TRBV11-2
j_gene: TRBJ2-1
d_gene: TRBD2
len: 15
abundance: once
CDR3nt: TGTGCCAGCAGCCTGGGACTAGCGAGCTACAATGAGCAGTTCTTC
CDR3aa: CASSLGLASYNEQFF

v_gene: TRBV5-6
j_gene: TRBJ2-7
d_gene: .
len: 16
abundance: once
CDR3nt: TGTGCCAGCAGCCTAACCCCGGGACATTGGTCCTACGAGCAGTACTTC
CDR3aa: CASSLTPGHWSYEQYF

v_gene: TRBV23-1
j_gene: TRBJ2-2
d_gene: TRBD1
len: 13
abundance: .
CDR3nt: TGCGCCAGCAGGGACAGGAGAACCGGGGAGCTGTTTTTT
CDR3aa: CASRDRRTGELFF

v_gene: TRBV4-1
j_gene: TRBJ2-7
d_gene: .
len: 14
abundance: few
CDR3nt: TGCGCCAGCAGCCAATTTTACGGGGCCTACGAGCAGTACTTC
CDR3aa: CASSQFYGAYEQYF

v_gene: TRBV20-1
j_gene: TRBJ2-7
d_gene: TRBD1
len: 11
abundance: .
CDR3nt: TGCAGTGCAGCGACAGGGGGCGAGCAGTACTTC
CDR3aa: CSAATGGEQYF

v_gene: TRBV5-4
j_gene: TRBJ2-7
d_gene: .
len: 15
abundance: .
CDR3nt: TGTGCCAGCAGCTTCGGTCTAGGGGGGGAATACGAGCAGTACTTC
CDR3aa: CASSFGLGGEYEQYF

v_gene: TRBV10-3
j_gene: TRBJ2-7
d_gene: TRBD1
len: 13
abundance: .
CDR3nt: TGTGCCATCAGGGGAGACAGGGTCTACGAGCAGTACTTC
CDR3aa: CAIRGDRVYEQYF

v_gene: TRBV4-3
j_gene: TRBJ2-3
d_gene: TRBD2
len: 13
abundance: .
CDR3nt: TGCGCCAGCAGCCACGGGGGGGCAGATACGCAGTATTTT
CDR3aa: CASSHGGADTQYF

v_gene: TRBV4-1
j_gene: TRBJ2-1
d_gene: TRBD1
len: 17
abundance: .
CDR3nt: TGCGCCAGCAGCCAGGCCTCCGGGACAGAGGGTTACAATGAGCAGTTCTTC
CDR3aa: CASSQASGTEGYNEQFF